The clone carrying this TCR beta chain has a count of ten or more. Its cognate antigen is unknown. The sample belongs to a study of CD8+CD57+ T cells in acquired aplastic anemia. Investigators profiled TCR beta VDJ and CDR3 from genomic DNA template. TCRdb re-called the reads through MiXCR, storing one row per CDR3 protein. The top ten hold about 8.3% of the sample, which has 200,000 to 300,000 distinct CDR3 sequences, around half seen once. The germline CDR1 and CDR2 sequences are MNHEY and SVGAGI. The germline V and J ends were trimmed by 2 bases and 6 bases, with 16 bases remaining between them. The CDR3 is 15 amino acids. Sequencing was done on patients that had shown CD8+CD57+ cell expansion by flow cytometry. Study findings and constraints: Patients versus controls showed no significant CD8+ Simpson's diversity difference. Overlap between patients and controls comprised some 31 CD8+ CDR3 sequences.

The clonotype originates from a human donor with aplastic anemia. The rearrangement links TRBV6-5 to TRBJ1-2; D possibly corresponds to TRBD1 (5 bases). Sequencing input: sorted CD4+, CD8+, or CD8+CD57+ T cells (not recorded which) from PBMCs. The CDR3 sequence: CASSYSGREVNGYTF. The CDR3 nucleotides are TGTGCCAGCAGTTACAGTGGCAGGGAGGTCAATGGCTACACCTTC.